Reported below is one T cell receptor (beta chain). Its antigen is undetermined. The germline V gene has CDR1 SGDLS and CDR2 YYNGEE. V gave up 1 base and J gave up 7 bases, with 14 bases separating them. The CDR3 spans 14 residues. There were TCR beta CDR3 regions amplified from RNA transcripts. The primer set for the first-round RT-PCR of the TCR CDR3 was HTBI. TCRdb fed the multiplex PCR reads into MiXCR, producing one record per CDR3 protein. Among roughly 630,000 distinct CDR3 sequences listed, approximately 14% were seen once. Criteria for exclusion of patients were uncontrolled infection, other autoimmune disease, pregnancy or lactation. The record originates from a study of T cells in Graves' hyperthyroidism and ophthalmopathy. Overall study results and limits: Ophthalmopathy and stable hyperthyroidism were told apart by a 13 V-J model. Most clonotypes expanded in thyroid above 0.001 were likewise present in blood.

V and J are TRBV9 and TRBJ1-2, with no clear D. The receptor was isolated from a woman aged 25 to 39 with Graves' hyperthyroidism. Material: blood. The CDR3 spells CASSVLSGPSGYTF. The CDR3 bases are TGTGCCAGCAGCGTATTGTCAGGCCCTAGTGGCTACACCTTC.